This T cell receptor beta chain originates from a study of human T cells and chemical hapten exposure. Study-level information: On about 2 cm by about 2 cm of upper inner arm skin, sensitization was performed with 2% DPC. Study conclusions and caveats: DPC sensitization produced no change in TCRs with frequency above 1 in 1000.

This clonotype was counted a few times. Its antigen is as yet unknown. V lost 9 bases and J lost 7, with 10 bases in between. The CDR3 contains 11 residues. From germline, CDR1 is MDHEN and CDR2 SYDVKM. Authors' processing steps: Per-sample TCR counts ranged from about 23,224 to 690,600, median roughly 96,000. MiXCR, run by TCRdb on the RACE reads, gives a single entry per CDR3 protein. The V and J calls follow TCRdb's processing rather than the paper's. The profile shows tens of thousands of distinct CDR3 sequences, 10% of them singletons. This sample's time point: pre-sensitization, week 0. Described treatment: therapeutic diphenylcyclopropenone sensitization with weekly scalp DPC. Whole blood that had not been fractionated was the source of extracted total RNA.

The rearrangement links TRBV28 to TRBJ1-3; D gene unclear. The TCR was taken from a man aged 50-59 years with alopecia areata. Some clones in this sample may be carry-over from other donors' samples. Sequenced material: whole blood, taken in connection with sensitization to the hapten diphenylcyclopropenone (DPC). DNA for the CDR3: TGTGCCAGTGCTACCTACAACACCATATATTTT. Protein product: CASATYNTIYF.